The clone carrying this T cell receptor (beta chain) was picked up a small number of times. This sample stems from a study of blood T cell repertoires in COVID-19. At the level of the study: Italy, Spain and the United States were the sources of the convalescent and acute COVID-19 samples. The cDNA or gDNA used as material had been derived from T cells, B-cell-depleted T cells, or PBMCs.

The trim removed 5 bases at V and 5 bases at J, leaving 4 bases unmatched. The CDR3 loop spans 13 amino acids. Study processing details: From reference gene primer amplification, estimates of nucleated cell counts were derived. Profiled with immunoSEQ multiplex PCR; TCRdb holds only in-frame clones, not every one. V and J calls and clone size come straight from that table; D and trimming were deduced from the DNA. In the table there are about 180,000 clones, 82% of which are singletons. Source material: peripheral blood. The chain joins TRBV12-3 or TRBV12-4 to TRBJ2-7, with TRBD1 identical over 9 bases. The clonotype was recovered from a woman of 80 years or more with active or convalescent COVID-19. DNA for the CDR3: TGTGCCAGCAGTCCAACAGGGGGCCACGAGCAGTACTTC. Protein product: CASSPTGGHEQYF.